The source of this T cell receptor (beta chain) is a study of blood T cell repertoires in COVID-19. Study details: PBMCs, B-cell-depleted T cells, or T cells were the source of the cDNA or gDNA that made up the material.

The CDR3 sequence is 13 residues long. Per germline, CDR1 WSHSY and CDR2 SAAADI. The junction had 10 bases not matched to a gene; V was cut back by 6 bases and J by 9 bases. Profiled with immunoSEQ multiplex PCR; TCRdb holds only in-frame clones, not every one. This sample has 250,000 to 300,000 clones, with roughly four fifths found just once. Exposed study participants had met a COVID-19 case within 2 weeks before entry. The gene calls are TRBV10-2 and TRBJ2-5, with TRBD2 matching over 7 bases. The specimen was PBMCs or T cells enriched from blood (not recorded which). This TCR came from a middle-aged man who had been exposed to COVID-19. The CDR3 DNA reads TGCGCCAGCAGCCCTGACTGGGGGGGGGCCCAGTACTTC. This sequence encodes CASSPDWGGAQYF.